These 10 T cell receptor beta chains share one sample of origin, sequenced in a study of T cell responses to AZD1222 COVID-19 vaccine. This table comes from immunoSEQ multiplex PCR, and its TCRdb copy is limited to in-frame clones, with some not included. The sample records roughly 190,000 clones, 90% to 95% being singletons. Here the sequenced sample was peripheral blood, taken 28 days after the second AZD1222 dose. The receptor source for this set is an adult who received the AZD1222 COVID-19 vaccine.

CDR3 protein: CASSPGLAGGPWDEQYF. The CDR3 bases are TGTGCCAGCAGCCCGGGACTAGCGGGAGGCCCTTGGGACGAGCAGTACTTC. V is TRBV9 and J is TRBJ2-7, with 15 bases identical to TRBD2. The CDR3 is made up of 17 amino acids. Germline V gene lookup returns CDR1 SGDLS and CDR2 YYNGEE. The V and J ends lost 4 bases and 5 bases, in that order; junction bases with no gene match: 10.

This chain uses TRBV5-6 with TRBJ1-2; D is unclear. Germline assignment: CDR1 SGHDT and CDR2 YYEEEE. This CDR3 comprises 13 residues. Trimming shortened V by 0 bases and J by 4 bases, and 7 bases separated the two germline ends. The CDR3 loop reads CASSLGQIYGYTF. The CDR3 region has the DNA TGTGCCAGCAGCTTGGGGCAGATCTATGGCTACACCTTC.

This chain uses TRBV13 with TRBJ2-1, with 7 bases matching TRBD2. This CDR3 comprises 16 residues. V was pared by 1 base and J by 1 base, with 4 bases of the junction left unmatched. CDR1 is PRHDT and CDR2 is FYEKMQ in the germline V gene (reference sequence). CDR3 loop: CASSLVREWSYNEQFF. The CDR3 nucleotides read TGTGCCAGCAGCTTAGTGCGGGAGTGGTCCTACAATGAGCAGTTCTTC. The complete variable domain, with remaining parts taken from reference TRBV13 and TRBJ2-1, reads AAGVIQSPRHLIKEKRETATLKCYPIPRHDTVYWYQQGPGQDPQFLISFYEKMQSDKGSIPDRFSAQQFSDYHSELNMSSLELGDSALYFCASSLVREWSYNEQFFGPGTRLTVL.

This sequence joins TRBV11-3 and TRBJ2-5; 8 nucleotides align to TRBD2. Germline CDR1 reads SGHNT; CDR2 reads YENEEA. After removal of 8 bases from V and 5 bases from J, the junction contained 10 bases not matched to a gene. This CDR3 has 14 residues. The CDR3: CASHGRASAETQYF. In nucleotides, the CDR3 is TGTGCCAGCCACGGGAGGGCCAGTGCGGAGACCCAGTACTTC.

This rearrangement joins TRBV27 to TRBJ2-1; D gene ambiguous. V was shortened by 5 bases and J by 0 bases, with 20 bases between the two germline ends. The CDR3 extends over 18 amino acids. Germline CDR1 MNHEY, CDR2 SMNVEV (reference sequence). The CDR3 is CASSRGILTLSSYNEQFF. CDR3 nucleotides: TGTGCCAGCAGTCGTGGGATTCTTACGTTAAGCTCCTACAATGAGCAGTTCTTC.

Only a few counts were recorded for this clone. The CDR3 is CASKSGQGNSPLHF. In nucleotides, the CDR3 is TGTGCCAGTAAATCGGGACAGGGCAATTCACCCCTCCACTTT. J is TRBJ1-6 and V is TRBV19; the match to TRBD1 covers 9 bases. V shed 7 bases and J 7 bases; nucleotides not matched to a gene: 5. This CDR3 has 14 residues. Germline lookup yields CDR1 LNHDA and CDR2 SQIVND (reference sequence).

The rearrangement joins TRBV3-1 (or the pseudogene TRBV3-2) to TRBJ1-3, with a weak D call TRBD1 (5 bases). This CDR3 is 15 amino acids long. Germline V gives CDR1 LGHDT, CDR2 YNNKEL (reference sequence). Trimming removed 6 bases at V and 2 bases at J, with 14 bases between. CDR3 loop: CASSILPGAGNTIYF. CDR3 DNA sequence: TGTGCCAGCAGTATTCTTCCGGGGGCTGGAAACACCATATATTTT.

This clone was observed once. The chain carries TRBV24-1 and TRBJ2-3, with 8 bases that match TRBD2. The CDR3 has 16 residues. Germline V gene data show CDR1 as KGHDR and CDR2 as SFDVKD. V lost 3 bases, J lost 7 bases, and 11 bases stayed unmatched. CDR3 coding DNA: TGTGCCACCAGTGATGGGCGGCGCGGGAGGACTCATACGCAGTATTTT. It encodes CATSDGRRGRTHTQYF.

The gene calls are TRBV6-4 and TRBJ1-5; D remains ambiguous. Germline CDR1 reads MRHNA; CDR2 reads SNTAGT. The V end was cut by 3 bases, the J end by 7 bases, with 10 bases between. The CDR3 sequence is 13 residues long. DNA for the CDR3: TGTGCCAGCAGTGAGGAGAGCGGCCAGCCCCAGCATTTT. Translated, it gives CASSEESGQPQHF.

The genes are TRBV5-1 and TRBJ2-7; D uncertain. Germline V gene data show CDR1 as SGHRS and CDR2 as YFSETQ. Deletions cut 7 bases from V and 0 bases from J, with 17 bases between. There are 15 residues in the CDR3. The CDR3 DNA reads as TGCGCCAGCGCTCTCACCTCTGGTAGCTCCTACGAGCAGTACTTC. This gives the protein CASALTSGSSYEQYF.